The next 26 T cell receptor beta chains were all read from a single sample in a study of T cell responses to AZD1222 COVID-19 vaccine. Profiled with immunoSEQ multiplex PCR; TCRdb holds only in-frame clones, not every one. This repertoire shows about 170,000 clones, roughly 91% found once; its top ten account for 1.5% to 2%. Sequenced here: peripheral blood, sampled on day 0 of AZD1222 vaccination. Receptors originate from an adult in good health.

On this clone itself: At one boundary the junction diverges from the germline segment, which might be a read error. The rearrangement links TRBV11-2 to TRBJ1-5, with TRBD1 matching 7 bases. Looked up from germline, CDR1 is SGHAT and CDR2 is FQNNGV. There are 14 residues in the CDR3. The CDR3 DNA reads TGTGCCAGCAGCGTAGACAGGGCCAATCAGCCCCAGCATTTT. Amino acids: CASSVDRANQPQHF.

The chain combines TRBV6-5 with TRBJ1-1, with 8 positions matching TRBD1. The CDR3 contains 13 residues. V gave up 7 bases and J gave up 4 bases; unmatched junction bases: 5. Germline values: CDR1 MNHEY, CDR2 SVGAGI. CDR3 protein: CASNQGASTEAFF. CDR3 DNA sequence: TGTGCCAGCAATCAGGGGGCAAGCACTGAAGCTTTCTTT.

The V gene is TRBV27, the J gene TRBJ2-1; D remains ambiguous. Germline loops: CDR1 MNHEY, CDR2 SMNVEV (reference sequence). Trimming stripped 1 base from V and 9 bases from J, with 13 bases between. The CDR3 consists of 14 residues. The CDR3 reads CASSLLYYPTEQFF. The CDR3 DNA reads TGTGCCAGCAGTTTATTGTACTACCCTACTGAGCAGTTCTTC.

The chain combines TRBV6-5 with TRBJ1-2; unclear D gene. Between the trimmed V and J ends, which lost 8 bases and 3 bases, there was a span of 16 bases. The germline V gene encodes CDR1 MNHEY and CDR2 SVGAGI. The CDR3 totals 14 residues. The DNA for the CDR3 is TGTGCCAGCCGCACTTGGCTAGGGCACTATGGCTACACCTTC. The encoded protein is CASRTWLGHYGYTF.

This chain uses TRBV5-1 with TRBJ2-1; TRBD2 matches 8 bases. Germline assignment: CDR1 SGHRS and CDR2 YFSETQ. The ends lost 4 bases at V and 6 bases at J; junction bases unmatched: 6. The length of the CDR3 is 14 residues. This CDR3 reads CASSGQRGSNEQFF. In DNA, the CDR3 is TGCGCCAGCAGCGGGCAGCGGGGGAGCAATGAGCAGTTCTTC.

The chain uses TRBV15 and TRBJ1-3; TRBD1 agrees at 7 bases. CDR1 and CDR2 from the germline V gene are LNHNV and YYDKDF (reference sequence). With V trimmed by 6 bases and J by 1 base, 12 bases remained unmatched. The CDR3 runs 17 residues. The chain's CDR3 is CATSPDHRGRSGNTIYF. The CDR3 DNA follows: TGTGCCACCAGTCCAGACCACAGGGGAAGGTCTGGAAACACCATATATTTT.

The chain is built from TRBV15 and TRBJ1-2; D gene uncertain. CDR3 length equals 13 residues. Trimming stripped 1 base from V and 7 bases from J, with 10 bases between. The germline V gene encodes CDR1 LNHNV and CDR2 YYDKDF (reference sequence). CDR3 in DNA: TGTGCCACCAGCAGAGTGGGGAACGGTGGCTACACCTTC. This translates into CATSRVGNGGYTF. The whole variable domain, filled in from reference TRBV15 and TRBJ1-2, reads DAMVIQNPRYQVTQFGKPVTLSCSQTLNHNVMYWYQQKSSQAPKLLFHYYDKDFNNEADTPDNFQSRRPNTSFCFLDIRSPGLGDTAMYLCATSRVGNGGYTFGSGTRLTVV.

This sequence joins TRBV6-1 and TRBJ2-3; D not certain. Germline loops: CDR1 MNHNS, CDR2 SASEGT. CDR3 size: 12 residues. Trimming left V 2 bases short and J 7 bases short, with 7 bases between. In DNA form, the CDR3 reads TGTGCCAGCAGTGAACCAAGAAATACGCAGTATTTT. Its protein is CASSEPRNTQYF.

This chain connects TRBV30 to TRBJ2-7, with 12 bases matching TRBD2. The CDR3 totals 15 residues. CDR1 is GTSNPN, CDR2 SVGIG, per germline (reference sequence). V gave up 5 bases and J gave up 4 bases; unmatched junction bases: 9. The CDR3 is CAWGSTSGGLYEQYV. The CDR3 nucleotides read TGTGCCTGGGGATCAACTAGCGGGGGGTTGTACGAGCAGTACGTC.

This chain uses TRBV19 with TRBJ1-6; D gene unclear. The length of the CDR3 is 16 residues. From germline, CDR1 is LNHDA and CDR2 SQIVND (reference sequence). The V and J ends lost 2 bases and 7 bases respectively, with 15 bases between them. CDR3 sequence reads: CASSISGAPGNSPLHF. For the CDR3, the DNA is TGTGCCAGTAGTATAAGCGGTGCCCCGGGGAATTCACCCCTCCACTTT.

The chain carries TRBV29-1 and TRBJ2-7, with 10 bases aligning to TRBD1. Germline V gene lookup returns CDR1 SQVTM and CDR2 ANQGSEA. The CDR3 totals 13 residues. J lost 2 bases, V lost 8 bases, and 6 bases had no gene match. The CDR3 is CSFGTGEAYEQYV. In DNA form, the CDR3 reads TGCAGCTTTGGGACAGGGGAAGCCTACGAGCAGTACGTC.

V is TRBV5-1 and J is TRBJ1-1; 11 bases agree with TRBD1. CDR3 length: 15 amino acids. The V gene end was trimmed by 4 bases and the J gene end by 8 bases; junction bases not matched to a gene: 10. Germline V gene lookup returns CDR1 SGHRS and CDR2 YFSETQ. The CDR3 here is CASSRPGQGVMEAFF. CDR3 sequence (DNA): TGCGCCAGCAGCCGTCCGGGACAGGGGGTAATGGAAGCTTTCTTT. Drawing the rest from reference TRBV5-1 and TRBJ1-1, the complete variable domain is KAGVTQTPRYLIKTRGQQVTLSCSPISGHRSVSWYQQTPGQGLQFLFEYFSETQRNKGNFPGRFSGRQFSNSRSEMNVSTLELGDSALYLCASSRPGQGVMEAFFGQGTRLTVV.

The chain couples TRBV30 to TRBJ2-7; 7 bases are a match to TRBD2. V trimming: 2 bases; J trimming: 7 bases; junction bases outside the gene matches: 8. From germline, CDR1 is GTSNPN and CDR2 SVGIG (reference sequence). This CDR3 is built from 13 residues. The DNA of the CDR3 is TGTGCCTGGAGTCCCCCGGGACTACGGGAGCAGTACGTC. It encodes CAWSPPGLREQYV.

This clone was seen a single time. The V call is TRBV6-1, the J call TRBJ2-5; maybe TRBD2 (6 bases). CDR3 size: 15 residues. Trimming stripped 3 bases from V and 1 base from J, with 12 bases between. Germline values: CDR1 MNHNS, CDR2 SASEGT. This CDR3 is CASSDLRGTQETQYF. The CDR3, as DNA: TGTGCCAGCAGTGACCTTCGGGGGACCCAAGAGACCCAGTACTTC.

This rearrangement joins TRBV11-1 to TRBJ1-4; TRBD1 agrees at 7 bases. This CDR3 is built from 15 residues. The ends lost 3 bases at V and 8 bases at J; junction bases unmatched: 9. The V gene's germline CDR1 is SGHAT and CDR2 FQDESV (reference sequence). The CDR3, as DNA: TGTGCCAGCAGCTTCGGCGACAGGGTTCCCGAAAAACTGTTTTTT. Translated, it gives CASSFGDRVPEKLFF.

This chain connects TRBV7-6 to TRBJ2-2, with D unclear. This CDR3 comprises 11 residues. V shed 11 bases and J shed 3 bases, with 7 bases lying between them. Germline V CDR1 and CDR2: SGHVS, FNYEAQ. CDR3 DNA sequence: TGTGCCCGAGATTACACCGGGGAGCTGTTTTTT. This translates into CARDYTGELFF.

The gene calls are TRBV10-1 and TRBJ1-2; 7 bases align to TRBD1. CDR1 and CDR2 from the germline V gene are WNHNN and SYGVQD (reference sequence). Trimming took 10 bases from V and 0 from J; bases not matched to a gene: 8. The CDR3 has 14 amino acids. In DNA, the CDR3 is TGCGCCAACCCGGGACAGACAACTAACTATGGCTACACCTTC. Protein sequence: CANPGQTTNYGYTF.

J is TRBJ2-5 and V is TRBV11-2; 13 bases are a match to TRBD2. Germline trimming cut 1 base from V and 5 bases from J; bases unmatched to any gene: 10. Germline CDR1 is SGHAT and CDR2 is FQNNGV. This CDR3 has 18 residues. This chain's CDR3 is CASSLVPTSGGAGETQYF. The CDR3 bases are TGTGCCAGCAGCTTAGTCCCTACTAGCGGGGGGGCCGGGGAGACCCAGTACTTC.

J is TRBJ1-5 and V is TRBV6-5, with a tentative D call TRBD1 (6 bases). Germline CDR1 reads MNHEY; CDR2 reads SVGAGI. Trimming cost V 6 bases and J 2 bases, with 11 bases left between them. The CDR3 length is 14 residues. The CDR3 protein is CASRGTRGNQPQHF. CDR3 DNA sequence: TGTGCCAGCAGAGGGACAAGAGGCAATCAGCCCCAGCATTTT.

V and J are TRBV6-6 and TRBJ1-1; D is undetermined. CDR3 size: 14 residues. V lost 4 bases to trimming and J lost 2 bases, with 11 bases between them. The germline V gene encodes CDR1 MNHNY and CDR2 SVGAGI (reference sequence). Here the CDR3 reads CASSSHGVNTEAFF. The DNA of the CDR3 is TGTGCCAGCAGTTCCCATGGAGTAAACACTGAAGCTTTCTTT.

The rearrangement links TRBV25-1 to TRBJ2-7; either TRBD1 or TRBD2 may supply D (5 bases each). The CDR3 has 14 residues. The germline V gene encodes CDR1 MGHDK and CDR2 SYGVNS. V was trimmed by 7 bases and J by 1 base, leaving 14 bases between them. DNA for the CDR3: TGTGCCAGCACCAGGGTGAGGGTTTCCTACGAGCAGTACGTC. It translates to CASTRVRVSYEQYV.

The rearrangement uses TRBV5-6 and TRBJ1-6; D is uncertain. Germline assignment: CDR1 SGHDT and CDR2 YYEEEE. V was trimmed by 2 bases and J by 7 bases, leaving 10 bases between them. The CDR3 spans 14 residues. This CDR3 is CASSFIGPNSPLHF. The CDR3 nucleotides read TGTGCCAGCAGCTTCATCGGACCGAATTCACCCCTCCACTTT.

The V and J genes are TRBV6-1 and TRBJ2-3, with D maybe TRBD2 (6 bases). This CDR3 is built from 14 residues. Germline V gene lookup returns CDR1 MNHNS and CDR2 SASEGT. Trimming shortened V by 3 bases and J by 6 bases, and 13 bases separated the two germline ends. The chain's CDR3 is CASSDRLGWDTQYF. The CDR3 bases are TGTGCCAGCAGTGACCGACTAGGCTGGGATACGCAGTATTTT.

J is TRBJ2-1 and V is TRBV5-4, with D possibly being TRBD1 (6 bases). The V gene's germline CDR1 is SGHNT and CDR2 YYREEE (reference sequence). V gave up 4 bases and J gave up 5 bases, with 16 bases separating them. CDR3 length: 15 amino acids. CDR3 region: CASSIAWQGNNEQFF. Written as DNA, the CDR3 is TGTGCCAGCAGCATAGCCTGGCAGGGGAACAATGAGCAGTTCTTC.

The CDR3 DNA is TGTGCCAGCAGCCCCGGACCCGTCGGTACGCAGTATTTT. This translates into CASSPGPVGTQYF. The chain joins TRBV12-3 or TRBV12-4 to TRBJ2-3; D not certain. There are 13 residues in the CDR3. With 6 bases removed from V and 8 bases from J, the gap between germline ends came to 15 bases.

This chain links TRBV13 with TRBJ2-1, with 11 positions matching TRBD2. CDR1 and CDR2 (germline): PRHDT, FYEKMQ (reference sequence). This CDR3 region has 14 residues. Trimming at V came to 5 bases and at J to 5 bases, leaving 2 bases not matched to a gene. The CDR3 bases are TGTGCCAGCAGCCCGGGACTAGCGGACAATGAGCAGTTCTTC. Amino acid sequence: CASSPGLADNEQFF.